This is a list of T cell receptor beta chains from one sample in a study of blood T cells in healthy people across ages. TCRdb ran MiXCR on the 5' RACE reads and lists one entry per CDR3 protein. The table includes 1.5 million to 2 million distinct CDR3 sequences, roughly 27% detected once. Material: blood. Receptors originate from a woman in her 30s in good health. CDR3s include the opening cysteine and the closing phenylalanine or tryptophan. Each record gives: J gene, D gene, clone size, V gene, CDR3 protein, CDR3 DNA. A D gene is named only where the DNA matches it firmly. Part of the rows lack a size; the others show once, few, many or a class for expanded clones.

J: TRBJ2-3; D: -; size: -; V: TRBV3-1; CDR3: CASSQDGRVKPTDTQYF; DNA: TGTGCCAGCAGCCAAGATGGCAGGGTCAAACCCACAGATACGCAGTATTTT
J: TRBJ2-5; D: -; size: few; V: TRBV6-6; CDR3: CASSTEGGRYF; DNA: TGTGCCAGCAGTACTGAGGGAGGCAGGTACTTC
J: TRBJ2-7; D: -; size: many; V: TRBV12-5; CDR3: CASGFTGSYEQYF; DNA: TGTGCTAGTGGTTTCACTGGCTCCTACGAGCAGTACTTC
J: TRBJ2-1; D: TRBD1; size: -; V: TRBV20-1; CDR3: CSARRQGTGFYNEQFF; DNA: TGCAGTGCTAGACGTCAAGGGACAGGGTTCTACAATGAGCAGTTCTTC
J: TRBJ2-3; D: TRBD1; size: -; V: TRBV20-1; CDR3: CGAKTGGATDTQYF; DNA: TGCGGTGCCAAGACAGGGGGCGCGACAGATACGCAGTATTTT
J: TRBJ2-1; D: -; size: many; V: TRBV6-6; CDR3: CASRVGSYNEQFF; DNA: TGTGCCAGCAGGGTTGGGTCCTACAATGAGCAGTTCTTC
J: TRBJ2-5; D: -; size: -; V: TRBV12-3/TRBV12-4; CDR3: CASSAAGAYQETQYF; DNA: TGTGCCAGCAGTGCGGCGGGGGCGTACCAAGAGACCCAGTACTTC
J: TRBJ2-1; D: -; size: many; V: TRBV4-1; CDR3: CASSLLGGLYNEQFF; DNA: TGCGCCAGCAGCCTCCTTGGGGGGCTTTACAATGAGCAGTTCTTC
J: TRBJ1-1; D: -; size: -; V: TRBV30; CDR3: CAWDSRTEAFF; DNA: TGTGCCTGGGACAGTAGGACTGAAGCTTTCTTT
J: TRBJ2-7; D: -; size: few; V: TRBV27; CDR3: CASSLSGRAGYEQYF; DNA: TGTGCCAGCAGTTTATCAGGCAGGGCAGGGTACGAGCAGTACTTC
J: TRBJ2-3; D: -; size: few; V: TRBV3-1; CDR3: CASSQEPVGTSTDTQYF; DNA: TGTGCCAGCAGCCAAGAGCCCGTGGGGACTAGCACAGATACGCAGTATTTT
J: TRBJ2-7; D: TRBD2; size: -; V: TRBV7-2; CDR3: CASSRTSGSLEQYF; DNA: TGTGCCAGCAGCCGGACTAGCGGGAGCCTCGAGCAGTACTTC
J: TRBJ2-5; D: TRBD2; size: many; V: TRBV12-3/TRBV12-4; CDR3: CASSLDGLAEETQYF; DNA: TGTGCCAGCAGTTTAGATGGACTAGCGGAAGAGACCCAGTACTTC
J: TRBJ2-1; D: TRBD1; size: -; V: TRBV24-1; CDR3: CATSDPGTGFKDEQFF; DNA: TGTGCCACCAGTGACCCCGGGACAGGGTTTAAGGATGAGCAGTTCTTC
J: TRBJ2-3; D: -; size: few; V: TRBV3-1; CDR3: CASSQGAETSISTQYF; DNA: TGTGCCAGCAGCCAAGGGGCCGAGACTAGTATCTCAACGCAGTATTTT
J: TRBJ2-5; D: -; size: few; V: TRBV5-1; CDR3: CASIRGARGIQETQYF; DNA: TGCGCCAGCATCCGGGGGGCCAGGGGGATCCAAGAGACCCAGTACTTC
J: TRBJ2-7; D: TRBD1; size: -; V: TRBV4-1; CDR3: CASSQETGGEEQYF; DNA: TGCGCCAGCAGCCAAGAGACAGGGGGAGAAGAGCAGTACTTC
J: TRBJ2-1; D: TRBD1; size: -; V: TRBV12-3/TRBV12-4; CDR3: CASSQRGPQFF; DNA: TGTGCCAGCAGTCAAAGGGGGCCGCAGTTCTTC
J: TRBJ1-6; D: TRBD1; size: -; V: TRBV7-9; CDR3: CASSYNTGGNSPLHF; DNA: TGTGCCAGCAGCTATAACACAGGGGGAAATTCACCCCTCCACTTT
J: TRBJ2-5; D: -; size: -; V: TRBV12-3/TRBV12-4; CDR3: CASSSPGQTIQETQYF; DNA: TGTGCCAGCAGCTCCCCAGGACAGACAATTCAAGAGACCCAGTACTTC
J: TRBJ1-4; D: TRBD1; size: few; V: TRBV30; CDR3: CAWRNRQGGGNEKLFF; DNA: TGTGCCTGGAGAAATCGACAGGGCGGAGGGAATGAAAAACTGTTTTTT
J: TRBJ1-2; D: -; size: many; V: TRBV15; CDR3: CATSRDPGMDGYTF; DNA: TGTGCCACCAGCAGAGATCCGGGGATGGATGGCTACACCTTC
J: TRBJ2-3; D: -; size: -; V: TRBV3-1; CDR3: CASSQDSGSNTDTQYF; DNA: TGTGCCAGCAGCCAAGATTCCGGATCGAACACAGATACGCAGTATTTT
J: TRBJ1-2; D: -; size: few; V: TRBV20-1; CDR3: CSARDLGETTYGYTF; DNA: TGCAGTGCTAGAGATCTTGGGGAGACCACCTATGGCTACACCTTC
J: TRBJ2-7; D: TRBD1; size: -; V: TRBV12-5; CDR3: CASGETGLRNEQYF; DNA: TGTGCTAGTGGCGAGACAGGGTTGAGGAACGAGCAGTACTTC
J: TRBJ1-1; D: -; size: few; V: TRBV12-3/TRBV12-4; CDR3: CASSSLGQFFMNTEAFF; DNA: TGTGCCAGCAGTTCCCTCGGGCAGTTTTTTATGAACACTGAAGCTTTCTTT
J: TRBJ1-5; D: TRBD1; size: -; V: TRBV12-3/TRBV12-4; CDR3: CASSYTGVNQPQHF; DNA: TGTGCCAGCAGCTATACAGGGGTCAATCAGCCCCAGCATTTT
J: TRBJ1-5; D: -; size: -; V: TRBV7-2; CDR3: CASSFLRAQPQHF; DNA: TGTGCCAGCAGCTTTCTTCGCGCTCAGCCCCAGCATTTT
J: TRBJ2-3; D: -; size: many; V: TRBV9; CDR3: CASSVEALVPDTQYF; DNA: TGTGCCAGCAGCGTAGAGGCCCTGGTCCCAGATACGCAGTATTTT
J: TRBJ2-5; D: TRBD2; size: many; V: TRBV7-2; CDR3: CASSTQAGAGGETQYF; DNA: TGTGCCAGCAGCACTCAAGCGGGAGCAGGAGGAGAGACCCAGTACTTC
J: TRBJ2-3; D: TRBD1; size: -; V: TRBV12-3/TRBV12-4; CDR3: CASSSNRQGADTQYF; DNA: TGTGCCAGCAGTTCCAACAGACAGGGGGCAGATACGCAGTATTTT
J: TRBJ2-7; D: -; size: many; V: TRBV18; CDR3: CASSPPGQFNYEQYF; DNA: TGTGCCAGCTCACCGCCAGGGCAATTCAACTACGAGCAGTACTTC
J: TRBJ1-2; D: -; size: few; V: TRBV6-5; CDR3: CASSRQVLDYGYTF; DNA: TGTGCCAGCAGTCGACAGGTTTTAGACTATGGCTACACCTTC
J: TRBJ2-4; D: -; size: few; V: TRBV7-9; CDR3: CASSAGGGSRANEQYF; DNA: TGTGCCAGCAGCGCCGGCGGAGGGTCTCGCGCCAATGAGCAGTACTTC
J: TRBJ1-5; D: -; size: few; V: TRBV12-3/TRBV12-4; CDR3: CASSFDSHNQPQHF; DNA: TGTGCCAGCAGCTTCGACAGCCACAATCAGCCCCAGCATTTT
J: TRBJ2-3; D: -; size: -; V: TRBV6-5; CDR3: CASGQRTYPSTDTQYF; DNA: TGTGCCAGCGGCCAAAGGACTTACCCTAGCACAGATACGCAGTATTTT
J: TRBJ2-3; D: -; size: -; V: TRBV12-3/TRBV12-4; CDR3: CASSLLARSPSTDAQYF; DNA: TGTGCCAGCAGTTTGCTAGCCCGCAGCCCTAGCACAGATGCGCAGTATTTT
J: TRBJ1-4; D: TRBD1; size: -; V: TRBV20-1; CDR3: CSARTGGFDEKLFF; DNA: TGCAGTGCCAGGACAGGGGGGTTTGATGAAAAACTGTTTTTT
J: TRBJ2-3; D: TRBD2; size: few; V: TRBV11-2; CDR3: CASSLGLADAQYF; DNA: TGTGCCAGCAGCTTAGGACTAGCAGATGCGCAGTATTTT
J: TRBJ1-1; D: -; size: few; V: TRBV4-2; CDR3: CASSQDIYGYTEAFF; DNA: TGTGCCAGCAGCCAAGATATTTACGGTTACACTGAAGCTTTCTTT
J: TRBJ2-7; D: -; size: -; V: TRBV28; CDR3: CASMASAAYEQYF; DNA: TGTGCCAGCATGGCGTCCGCGGCCTACGAGCAGTACTTC
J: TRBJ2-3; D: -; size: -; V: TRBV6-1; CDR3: CASSDDSSTQYF; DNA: TGTGCCAGCAGCGATGACAGTAGTACGCAGTATTTT
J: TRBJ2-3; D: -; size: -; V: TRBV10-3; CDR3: CAIRGTGSTDTQYF; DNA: TGTGCCATCAGGGGAACAGGTAGCACAGATACGCAGTATTTT
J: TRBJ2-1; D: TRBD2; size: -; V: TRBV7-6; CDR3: CASSLWPPGLAEYNEHFF; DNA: TGTGCCAGCAGCTTATGGCCTCCAGGACTAGCGGAGTACAATGAGCACTTCTTC
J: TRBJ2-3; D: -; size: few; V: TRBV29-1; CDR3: CSVDVTGSDTQYF; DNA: TGCAGCGTTGACGTAACAGGGTCAGATACGCAGTATTTT
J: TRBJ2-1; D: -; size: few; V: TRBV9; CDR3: CASSDPVLVSSYSEQFF; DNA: TGTGCCAGCAGCGACCCGGTACTCGTAAGCTCCTACAGTGAGCAGTTCTTC
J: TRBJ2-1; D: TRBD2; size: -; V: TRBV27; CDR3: CASRPSTSGNTGDEQFF; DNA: TGTGCCAGCAGACCGTCGACTAGCGGGAATACGGGCGATGAGCAGTTCTTC
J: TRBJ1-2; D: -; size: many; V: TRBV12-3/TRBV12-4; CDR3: CASSSSGRIPNYGYTF; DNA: TGTGCCAGCAGTTCATCAGGACGGATCCCTAACTATGGCTACACCTTC
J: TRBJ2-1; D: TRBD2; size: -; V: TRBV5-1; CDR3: CASSLSGTLYNEQFF; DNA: TGCGCCAGCAGCTTGAGCGGGACTCTCTACAATGAGCAGTTCTTC
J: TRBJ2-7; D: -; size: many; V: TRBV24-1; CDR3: CATSGDNAAYEQYF; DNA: TGTGCCACCTCGGGGGACAACGCCGCCTACGAGCAGTACTTC